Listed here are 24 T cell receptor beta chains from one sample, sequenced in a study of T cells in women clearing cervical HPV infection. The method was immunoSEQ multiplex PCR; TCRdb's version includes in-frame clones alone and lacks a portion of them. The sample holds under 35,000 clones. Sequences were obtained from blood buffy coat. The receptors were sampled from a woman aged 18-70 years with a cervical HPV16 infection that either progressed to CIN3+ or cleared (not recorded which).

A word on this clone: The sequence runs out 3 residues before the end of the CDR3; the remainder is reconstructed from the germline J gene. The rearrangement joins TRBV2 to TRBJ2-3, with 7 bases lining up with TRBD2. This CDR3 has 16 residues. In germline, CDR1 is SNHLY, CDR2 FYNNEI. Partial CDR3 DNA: TGTGCCAGCAGCCTCAACGCGGGACTGGGAGGGGAGACG. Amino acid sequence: CASSLNAGLGGET. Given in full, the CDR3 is CASSLNAGLGGETQYF.

The sequenced part of the CDR3 DNA is TGTGCCAGCAGCTCAAGGACTGAA. Translating gives CASSSRTE. The full-length CDR3 reads as CASSSRTEAFF. The gene calls are TRBV5-6 and TRBJ1-1; D is ambiguous. The read ends 3 residues shy of where the CDR3 ends; the end is completed using the germline J gene. V was shortened by 3 bases and J by 5 bases, with 5 bases between the two germline ends. The CDR3 runs to 11 residues. Per the germline V gene, CDR1 is SGHDT and CDR2 is YYEEEE.

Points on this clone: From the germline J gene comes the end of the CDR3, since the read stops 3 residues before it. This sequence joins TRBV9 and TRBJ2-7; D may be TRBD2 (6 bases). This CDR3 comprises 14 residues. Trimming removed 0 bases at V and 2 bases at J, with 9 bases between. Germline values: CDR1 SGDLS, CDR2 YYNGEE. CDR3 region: CASSVDTSTYEQYF. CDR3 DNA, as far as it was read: TGTGCCAGCAGCGTAGATACTAGCACCTACGAG.

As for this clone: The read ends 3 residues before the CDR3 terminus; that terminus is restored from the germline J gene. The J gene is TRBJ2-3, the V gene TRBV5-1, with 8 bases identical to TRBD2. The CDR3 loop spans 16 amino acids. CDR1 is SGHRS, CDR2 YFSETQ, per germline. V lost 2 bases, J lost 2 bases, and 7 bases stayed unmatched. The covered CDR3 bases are TGCGCCAGCAGCTTAAGAGTAGCGGGAAACACAGATACG. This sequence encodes CASSLRVAGNTDT. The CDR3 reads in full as CASSLRVAGNTDTQYF.

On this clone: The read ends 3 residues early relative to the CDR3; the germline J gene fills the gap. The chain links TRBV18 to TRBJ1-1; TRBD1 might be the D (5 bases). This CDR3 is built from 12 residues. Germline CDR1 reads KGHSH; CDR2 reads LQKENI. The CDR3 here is CASSPVQVEAFF. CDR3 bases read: TGTGCCAGCTCACCAGTACAGGTAGAA.

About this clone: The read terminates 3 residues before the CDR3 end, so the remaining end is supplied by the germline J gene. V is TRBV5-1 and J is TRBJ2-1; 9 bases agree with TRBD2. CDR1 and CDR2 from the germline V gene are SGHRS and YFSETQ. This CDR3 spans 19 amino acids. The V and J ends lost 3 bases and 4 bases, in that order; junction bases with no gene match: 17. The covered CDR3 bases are TGCGCCAGCAGCTCACTCCCAGCGGGGGGAGCAACTTTTTACAATGAG. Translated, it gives CASSSLPAGGATFYNE. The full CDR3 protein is CASSSLPAGGATFYNEQFF. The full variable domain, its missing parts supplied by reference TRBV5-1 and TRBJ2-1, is KAGVTQTPRYLIKTRGQQVTLSCSPISGHRSVSWYQQTPGQGLQFLFEYFSETQRNKGNFPGRFSGRQFSNSRSEMNVSTLELGDSALYLCASSSLPAGGATFYNEQFFGPGTRLTVL.

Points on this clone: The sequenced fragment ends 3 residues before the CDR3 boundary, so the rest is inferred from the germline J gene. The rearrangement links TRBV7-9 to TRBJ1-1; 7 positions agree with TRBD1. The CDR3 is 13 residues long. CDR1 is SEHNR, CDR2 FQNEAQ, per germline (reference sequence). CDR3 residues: CASSFSEGAQAFF. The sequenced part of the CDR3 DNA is TGTGCCAGCAGCTTTAGCGAGGGGGCTCAA.

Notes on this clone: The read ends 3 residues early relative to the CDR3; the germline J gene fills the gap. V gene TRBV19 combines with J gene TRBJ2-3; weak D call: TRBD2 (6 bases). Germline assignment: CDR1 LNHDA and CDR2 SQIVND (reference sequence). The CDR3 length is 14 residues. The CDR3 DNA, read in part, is TGTGCCAGTAGTACGCGGGATAGCAATCAGCCG. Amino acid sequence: CASSTRDSNQP. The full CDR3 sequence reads CASSTRDSNQPQYF.

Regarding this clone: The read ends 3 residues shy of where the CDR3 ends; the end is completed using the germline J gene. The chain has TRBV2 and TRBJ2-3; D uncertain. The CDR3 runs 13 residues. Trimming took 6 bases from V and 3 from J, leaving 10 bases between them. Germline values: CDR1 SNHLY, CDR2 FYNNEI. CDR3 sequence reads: CASSVLRTDTQYF. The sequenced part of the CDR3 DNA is TGTGCCAGCAGCGTCCTTCGGACAGATACG.

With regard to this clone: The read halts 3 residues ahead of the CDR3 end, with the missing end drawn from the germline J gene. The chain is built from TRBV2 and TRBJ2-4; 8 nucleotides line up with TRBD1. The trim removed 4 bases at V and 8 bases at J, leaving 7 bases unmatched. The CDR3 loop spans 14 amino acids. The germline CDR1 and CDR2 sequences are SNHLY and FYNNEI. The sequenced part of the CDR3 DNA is TGTGCCAGCAGTGTAAGACAGGGGATGGACATT. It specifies CASSVRQGMDI. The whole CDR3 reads CASSVRQGMDIQYF. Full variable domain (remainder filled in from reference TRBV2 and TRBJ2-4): EPEVTQTPSHQVTQMGQEVILRCVPISNHLYFYWYRQILGQKVEFLVSFYNNEISEKSEIFDDQFSVERPDGSNFTLKIRSTKLEDSAMYFCASSVRQGMDIQYFGAGTRLSVL.

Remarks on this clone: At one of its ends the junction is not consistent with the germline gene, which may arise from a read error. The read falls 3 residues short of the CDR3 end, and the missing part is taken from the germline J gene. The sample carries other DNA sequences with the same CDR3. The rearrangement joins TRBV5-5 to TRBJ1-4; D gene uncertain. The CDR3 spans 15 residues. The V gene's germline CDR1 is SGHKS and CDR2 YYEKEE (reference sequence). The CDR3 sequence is CASSLVQSTNEKLFF. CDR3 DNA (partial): TGTGCCAGCAGCTTGGTACAGTCAACCAATGAAAAA.

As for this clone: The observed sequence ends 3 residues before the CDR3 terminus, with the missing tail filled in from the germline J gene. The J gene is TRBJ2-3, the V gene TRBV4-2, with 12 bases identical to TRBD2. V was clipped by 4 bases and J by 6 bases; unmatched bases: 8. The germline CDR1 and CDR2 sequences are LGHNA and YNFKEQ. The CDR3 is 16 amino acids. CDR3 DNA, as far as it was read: TGTGCCAGCAGCCCGCTAGCGGGAGGGCCACAGGATACG. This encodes CASSPLAGGPQDT. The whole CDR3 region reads CASSPLAGGPQDTQYF.

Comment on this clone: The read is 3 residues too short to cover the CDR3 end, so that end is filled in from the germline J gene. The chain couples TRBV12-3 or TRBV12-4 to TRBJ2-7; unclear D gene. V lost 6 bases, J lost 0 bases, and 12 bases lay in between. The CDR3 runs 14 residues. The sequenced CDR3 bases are TGTGCCAGCAGGACGAGCGAACCCTCCTACGAG. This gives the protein CASRTSEPSYE. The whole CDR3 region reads CASRTSEPSYEQYF.

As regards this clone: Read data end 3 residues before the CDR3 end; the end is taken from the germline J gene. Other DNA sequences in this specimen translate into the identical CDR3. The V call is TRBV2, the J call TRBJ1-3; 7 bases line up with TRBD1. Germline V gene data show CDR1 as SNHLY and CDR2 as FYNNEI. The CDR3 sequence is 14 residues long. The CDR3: CASSAMGQRLSIYF. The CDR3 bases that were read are TGTGCCAGCAGTGCTATGGGACAGCGTCTATCC.

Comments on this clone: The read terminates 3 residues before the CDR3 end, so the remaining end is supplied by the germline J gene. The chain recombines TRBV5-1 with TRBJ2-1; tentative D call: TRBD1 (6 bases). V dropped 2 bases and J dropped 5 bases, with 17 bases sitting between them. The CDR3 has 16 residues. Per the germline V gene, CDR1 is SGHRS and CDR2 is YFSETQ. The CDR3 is CASSLHTGTLDNEQFF. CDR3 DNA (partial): TGCGCCAGCAGCTTACATACCGGGACATTGGACAATGAG.

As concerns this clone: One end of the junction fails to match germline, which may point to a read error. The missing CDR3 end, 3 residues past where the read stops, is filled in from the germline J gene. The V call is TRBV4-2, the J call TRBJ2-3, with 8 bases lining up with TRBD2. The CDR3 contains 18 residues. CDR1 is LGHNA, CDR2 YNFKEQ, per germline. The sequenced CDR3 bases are TGCGCCAGCAGCCAGGACGGGGGGGCTAGCAGCCCCACAGATACG. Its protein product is CASSQDGGASSPTDT. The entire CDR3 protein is CASSQDGGASSPTDTQYF.

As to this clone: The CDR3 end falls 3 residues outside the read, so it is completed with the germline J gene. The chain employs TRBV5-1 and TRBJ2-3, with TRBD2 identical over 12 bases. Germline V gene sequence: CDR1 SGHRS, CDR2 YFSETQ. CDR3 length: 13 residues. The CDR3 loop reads CASRTSGGETQYF. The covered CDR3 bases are TGCGCCAGCAGGACTAGCGGGGGTGAGACG.

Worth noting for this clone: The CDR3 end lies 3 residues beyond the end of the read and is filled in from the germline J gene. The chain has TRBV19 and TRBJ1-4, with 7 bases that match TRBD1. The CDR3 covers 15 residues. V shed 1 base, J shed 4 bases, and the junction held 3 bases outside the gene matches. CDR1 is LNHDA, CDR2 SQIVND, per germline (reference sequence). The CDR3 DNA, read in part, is TGTGCCAGTAGTATAGTGCGGGACAGTAATGAAAAA. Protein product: CASSIVRDSNEK. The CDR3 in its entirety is CASSIVRDSNEKLFF.

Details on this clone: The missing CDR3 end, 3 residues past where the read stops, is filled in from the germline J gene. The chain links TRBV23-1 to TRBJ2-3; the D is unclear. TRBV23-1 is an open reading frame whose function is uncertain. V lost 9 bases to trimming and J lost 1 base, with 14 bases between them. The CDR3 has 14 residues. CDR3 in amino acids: CASRISGGTDTQYF. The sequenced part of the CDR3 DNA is TGCGCCAGTAGAATTAGTGGTGGCACAGATACG.

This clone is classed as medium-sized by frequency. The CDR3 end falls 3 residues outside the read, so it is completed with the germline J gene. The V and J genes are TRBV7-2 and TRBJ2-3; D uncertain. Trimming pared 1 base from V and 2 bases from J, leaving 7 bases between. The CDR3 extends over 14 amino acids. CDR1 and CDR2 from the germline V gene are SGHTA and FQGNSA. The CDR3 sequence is CASSLVSLTDTQYF. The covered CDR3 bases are TGTGCCAGCAGCTTAGTTTCTCTCACAGATACG.

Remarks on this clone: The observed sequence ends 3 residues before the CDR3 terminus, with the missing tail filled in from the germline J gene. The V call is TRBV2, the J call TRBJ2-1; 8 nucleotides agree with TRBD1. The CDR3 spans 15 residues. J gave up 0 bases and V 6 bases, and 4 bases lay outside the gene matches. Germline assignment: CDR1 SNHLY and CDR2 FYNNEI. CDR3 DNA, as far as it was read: TGTGCCAGCAGGACCGGACAGGGCTCCTACAATGAG. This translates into CASRTGQGSYNE. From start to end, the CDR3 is CASRTGQGSYNEQFF.

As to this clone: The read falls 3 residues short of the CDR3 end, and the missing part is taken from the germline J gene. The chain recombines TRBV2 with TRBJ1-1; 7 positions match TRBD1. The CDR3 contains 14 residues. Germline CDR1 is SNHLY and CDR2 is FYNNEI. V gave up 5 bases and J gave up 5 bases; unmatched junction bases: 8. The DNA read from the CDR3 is TGTGCCAGCAGTACTACAGGGGATTTTACTGAA. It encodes CASSTTGDFTE. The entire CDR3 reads CASSTTGDFTEAFF.

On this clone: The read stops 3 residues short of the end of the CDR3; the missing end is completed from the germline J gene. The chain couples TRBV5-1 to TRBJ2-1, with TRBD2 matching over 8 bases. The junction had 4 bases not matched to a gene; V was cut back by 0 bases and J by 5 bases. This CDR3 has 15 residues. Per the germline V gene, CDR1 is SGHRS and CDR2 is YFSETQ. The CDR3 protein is CASSLGVAGNNEQFF. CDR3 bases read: TGCGCCAGCAGCTTGGGAGTAGCGGGAAACAATGAG.

This chain's CDR3 is CSARDPAGNDEQFF. The DNA read from the CDR3 is TGCAGTGCTAGAGACCCCGCAGGGAACGATGAG. The chain links TRBV20-1 to TRBJ2-1; tentatively, D is TRBD1 (5 bases). The CDR3 goes on 3 residues after the read ends, and that part is filled in from the germline J gene. Between the trimmed V and J ends, which lost 0 bases and 8 bases, there was a span of 14 bases. CDR1 and CDR2 (germline): DFQATT, SNEGSKA (reference sequence). The CDR3 totals 14 residues.